This T cell receptor beta chain was observed in a study of T cell clonotyping in hematopoietic cell transplantation. Study outcomes and limitations: Cells were unsorted, so CD4 and CD8 contributions were not separated.

Germline V gene lookup returns CDR1 SGHTA and CDR2 FQGTGA. V dropped 2 bases and J dropped 4; count of bases not matched to a gene: 9. CDR3 length: 19 residues. The data were produced by immunoSEQ multiplex PCR, yet TCRdb's version contains in-frame clones alone and is incomplete. Of more than 15,000 clones in the sample, approximately 83% were seen once. Turning to this clone: Its cognate antigen is unknown.

Sequencing was performed on peripheral blood mononuclear cells. The chain is built from TRBV7-3 and TRBJ2-3; 16 nucleotides line up with TRBD2. The source is a middle-aged woman in good health. Some clones in this sample may be carry-over from other donors' samples. This CDR3 is CASSLGGTSGRARADTQYF. The DNA for the CDR3 is TGTGCCAGCAGCTTAGGCGGGACTAGCGGGAGGGCCCGCGCAGATACGCAGTATTTT.